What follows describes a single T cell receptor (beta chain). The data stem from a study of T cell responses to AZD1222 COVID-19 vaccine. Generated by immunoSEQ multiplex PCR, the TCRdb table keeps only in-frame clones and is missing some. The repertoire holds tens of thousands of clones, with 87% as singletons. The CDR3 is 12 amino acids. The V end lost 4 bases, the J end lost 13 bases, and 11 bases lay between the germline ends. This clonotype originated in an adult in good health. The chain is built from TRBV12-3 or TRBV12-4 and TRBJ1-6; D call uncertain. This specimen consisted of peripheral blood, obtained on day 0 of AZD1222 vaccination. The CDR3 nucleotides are TGTGCCAGCAGTTCGGGCCCGATGCCCCTCCACTTT. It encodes CASSSGPMPLHF.